Each of the 22 T cell receptor beta chains below was sequenced from the same sample in a study of T cell changes during pregnancy in multiple sclerosis. Sequenced by immunoSEQ multiplex PCR; TCRdb stores in-frame clones only, minus some. The sample records about 77,000 clones, approximately 94% being singletons. This material consisted of peripheral blood, taken after pregnancy. These receptors originate from a female donor in good health, enrolled as a control in a pregnancy study.

This rearrangement joins TRBV5-4 to TRBJ1-5, with D unresolved. With 2 bases removed from V and 1 base from J, the gap between germline ends came to 13 bases. CDR3 length: 16 amino acids. Germline V gives CDR1 SGHNT, CDR2 YYREEE (reference sequence). Here the CDR3 DNA reads TGTGCCAGCAGCTTTGGAGGGCAGGTCAGCAATCAGCCCCAGCATTTT. Amino acids: CASSFGGQVSNQPQHF.

The chain carries TRBV19 and TRBJ1-2; D might be TRBD1 (6 bases). CDR3 length: 15 amino acids. Deletions cut 5 bases from V and 4 bases from J, with 17 bases between. Germline assignment: CDR1 LNHDA and CDR2 SQIVND (reference sequence). This CDR3 is CASSSTGTMLYGYTF. In DNA, the CDR3 is TGTGCCAGTAGTTCTACCGGGACAATGCTCTATGGCTACACCTTC.

The chain links TRBV10-2 to TRBJ2-3; D perhaps matches TRBD2 (5 bases). CDR1 and CDR2 (germline): WSHSY, SAAADI. The CDR3 sequence is 13 residues long. V shed 6 bases and J shed 4 bases, with 11 bases lying between them. The CDR3 DNA follows: TGCGCCAGCAGCCGCGGGCTCCCAGATACGCAGTATTTT. Translation: CASSRGLPDTQYF.

CDR3 in DNA: TGTGCCAGCAGGGAGCGGGAGGCCGGGGAGCTGTTTTTT. Amino acid sequence: CASREREAGELFF. The chain uses TRBV2 and TRBJ2-2; 9 bases are a match to TRBD2. The CDR3 extends over 13 amino acids. Germline CDR1 reads SNHLY; CDR2 reads FYNNEI. The V and J ends lost 6 bases and 6 bases, in that order; junction bases with no gene match: 2.

The CDR3 DNA sequence: TGTGCCAGCAGTGGACTAGCGGGAGGGTCAGATACGCAGTATTTT. The encoded protein is CASSGLAGGSDTQYF. V is TRBV6-1 and J is TRBJ2-3, with 14 bases matching TRBD2. This CDR3 contains 15 residues. The J segment lost 4 bases and the V segment lost 4 bases, leaving 1 base of the junction unmatched. The V gene's germline CDR1 is MNHNS and CDR2 SASEGT.

CDR3 sequence reads: CASSPGVYEQYF. The CDR3 DNA reads as TGTGCCAGCTCACCGGGAGTATACGAGCAGTACTTC. The chain recombines TRBV18 with TRBJ2-7, with a weak D call TRBD2 (5 bases). Germline lookup yields CDR1 KGHSH and CDR2 LQKENI. This CDR3 comprises 12 residues. V was pared by 3 bases and J by 4 bases, with 7 bases between.

V is TRBV7-3 and J is TRBJ2-2; TRBD1 is a possible D gene (5 bases). V dropped 8 bases and J dropped 2 bases, with 9 bases sitting between them. Germline lookup yields CDR1 SGHTA and CDR2 FQGTGA. The CDR3 totals 13 residues. The DNA for the CDR3 is TGTGCCAGCGCTGACAGCAACACCGGGGAGCTGTTTTTT. It yields the protein CASADSNTGELFF.

J is TRBJ2-3 and V is TRBV4-3; 10 nucleotides agree with TRBD2. Germline CDR1 is LGHNA and CDR2 is YSLEER. After removal of 4 bases from V and 5 bases from J, the junction contained 6 bases not matched to a gene. CDR3 length equals 15 residues. CDR3 amino acids: CASSLVGTSVDTQYF. The CDR3 region has the DNA TGCGCCAGCAGCCTTGTGGGGACTAGCGTAGATACGCAGTATTTT.

The rearrangement uses TRBV5-5 and TRBJ1-4, with a possible D match to TRBD1 (6 bases). The CDR3 totals 16 residues. Looked up from germline, CDR1 is SGHKS and CDR2 is YYEKEE (reference sequence). The V gene lost 0 bases and the J gene lost 4 bases, with 13 bases spanning the gap. The chain's CDR3 is CASSLGTTGINEKLFF. In DNA form, the CDR3 reads TGTGCCAGCAGCTTGGGCACGACAGGTATTAATGAAAAACTGTTTTTT.

This chain joins TRBV9 and TRBJ2-5; TRBD2 aligns across 11 bases. J gave up 3 bases and V 4 bases, and 5 bases lay outside the gene matches. CDR3 size: 15 residues. The germline V gene has CDR1 SGDLS and CDR2 YYNGEE. The CDR3, as DNA: TGTGCCAGCAGCTCGGGGACTAGCGGTAAAGAGACCCAGTACTTC. Protein sequence: CASSSGTSGKETQYF.

V usage is TRBV5-1 and J usage is TRBJ2-1; 11 bases are shared with TRBD2. CDR3 length: 15 residues. The junction had 6 bases not matched to a gene; V was cut back by 2 bases and J by 8 bases. From germline, CDR1 is SGHRS and CDR2 YFSETQ. The CDR3 sequence is CASSFALAGDDEQFF. CDR3 nucleotides: TGCGCCAGCAGCTTCGCACTAGCGGGGGACGATGAGCAGTTCTTC.

In DNA, the CDR3 is TGTGCCTGCACCTGGGCAGGGAGCACAGATACGCAGTATTTT. Protein product: CACTWAGSTDTQYF. The chain joins TRBV30 to TRBJ2-3; the D gene is possibly TRBD1 (5 bases). The V gene lost 6 bases and the J gene lost 0 bases, with 13 bases spanning the gap. Germline lookup yields CDR1 GTSNPN and CDR2 SVGIG (reference sequence). This CDR3 is 14 amino acids long.

This clone showed up just a few times. The rearrangement links TRBV10-3 to TRBJ1-2; no firm D call. Trimming shortened V by 11 bases and J by 2 bases, and 15 bases separated the two germline ends. In germline, CDR1 is ENHRY, CDR2 SYGVKD. CDR3 length: 13 residues. The CDR3 sequence: CASQPGANYGYTF. In DNA form, the CDR3 reads TGTGCCTCCCAGCCGGGAGCCAACTATGGCTACACCTTC.

About this clone: Within the sample, other DNA sequences also encode this same CDR3. V gene TRBV7-2 combines with J gene TRBJ2-3, with 10 bases that match TRBD2. Germline CDR1 is SGHTA and CDR2 is FQGNSA. The V segment lost 4 bases and the J segment 1 base; nucleotides outside the gene matches: 5. CDR3 length: 16 residues. The CDR3 loop is CASSSTSGTGTDTQYF. The CDR3 DNA is TGTGCCAGCAGCTCCACTAGCGGGACTGGCACAGATACGCAGTATTTT.

The chain joins TRBV6-4 to TRBJ2-7; possible D gene TRBD2, 6 bases. CDR1 and CDR2 from the germline V gene are MRHNA and SNTAGT. V gave up 5 bases and J gave up 6 bases, with 14 bases separating them. This CDR3 has 13 residues. The CDR3 sequence is CASSWDSTSEQYF. The CDR3, as DNA: TGTGCCAGCAGTTGGGACTCAACATCCGAGCAGTACTTC.

This clone was detected a few times. The J gene is TRBJ1-1, the V gene TRBV11-2; 8 nucleotides match TRBD1. Germline-derived CDR1 and CDR2 are SGHAT and FQNNGV. This CDR3 is built from 15 residues. The ends lost 1 base at V and 2 bases at J; junction bases unmatched: 3. The CDR3 loop is CASSLVDRANTEAFF. The CDR3 DNA is TGTGCCAGCAGCTTAGTGGACAGGGCTAACACTGAAGCTTTCTTT. Filled out from reference TRBV11-2 and TRBJ1-1, the complete variable domain reads EAGVAQSPRYKIIEKRQSVAFWCNPISGHATLYWYQQILGQGPKLLIQFQNNGVVDDSQLPKDRFSAERLKGVDSTLKIQPAKLEDSAVYLCASSLVDRANTEAFFGQGTRLTVV.

This chain uses TRBV4-1 with TRBJ1-6; 9 positions agree with TRBD1. The germline V gene encodes CDR1 MGHRA and CDR2 YSYEKL. The CDR3 loop spans 18 amino acids. With V trimmed by 4 bases and J by 7 bases, 14 bases remained unmatched. CDR3 residues: CASSLGTGLRGTNSPLHF. CDR3 DNA sequence: TGCGCCAGCAGCCTGGGGACAGGGCTGAGGGGGACAAATTCACCCCTCCACTTT.

The chain has TRBV27 and TRBJ2-1; 7 nucleotides match TRBD1. The CDR3 is made up of 15 amino acids. Germline V CDR1 and CDR2: MNHEY, SMNVEV (reference sequence). The trim removed 3 bases at V and 9 bases at J, leaving 11 bases unmatched. The CDR3 coding sequence is TGTGCCAGCAGTTTTAAGGGGGCAGGGCTTTCTGAGCAGTTCTTC. Translating it yields CASSFKGAGLSEQFF.

The CDR3 nucleotides read TGTGCCACCAGCAGTGGATACAGGGAAGCAAAAGAGACCCAGTACTTC. It is translated as CATSSGYREAKETQYF. The rearrangement links TRBV15 to TRBJ2-5, with D tentatively TRBD1 (6 bases). Trimming took 3 bases from V and 3 from J, leaving 17 bases between them. The germline gives CDR1 LNHNV, CDR2 YYDKDF (reference sequence). The length of the CDR3 is 16 residues.

J is TRBJ2-7 and V is TRBV6-5; TRBD1 aligns across 10 bases. Germline V gives CDR1 MNHEY, CDR2 SVGAGI. Trimming took 2 bases from V and 2 from J; bases not matched to a gene: 0. The CDR3 loop spans 14 amino acids. CDR3 protein: CASSYGTGAYEQYF. The CDR3 region has the DNA TGTGCCAGCAGTTACGGGACAGGGGCCTACGAGCAGTACTTC.

J is TRBJ2-5 and V is TRBV19, with TRBD1 matching 10 bases. The trim removed 6 bases at V and 7 bases at J, leaving 8 bases unmatched. CDR3 length: 14 amino acids. In germline, CDR1 is LNHDA, CDR2 SQIVND (reference sequence). The CDR3 region is CASSRTGGWGTQYF. Written as DNA, the CDR3 is TGTGCCAGTAGCCGGACAGGGGGATGGGGGACCCAGTACTTC. The full variable domain, its missing parts supplied by reference TRBV19 and TRBJ2-5, is DGGITQSPKYLFRKEGQNVTLSCEQNLNHDAMYWYRQDPGQGLRLIYYSQIVNDFQKGDIAEGYSVSREKKESFPLTVTSAQKNPTAFYLCASSRTGGWGTQYFGPGTRLLVL.

This sequence joins TRBV18 and TRBJ1-4; perhaps TRBD1 as D (6 bases). The CDR3 sequence is 15 residues long. V was pared by 2 bases and J by 4 bases, with 11 bases between. Germline CDR1 KGHSH, CDR2 LQKENI. The CDR3 nucleotides read TGTGCCAGCTCACCAAGGACAGAACATAATGAAAAACTGTTTTTT. This sequence encodes CASSPRTEHNEKLFF.